This T cell receptor (beta chain) is drawn from a study of blood T cell dynamics during melanoma immunotherapy. The time point was: week 3, after first cycle of checkpoint inhibitor. Repertoires were generated with immunoSEQ multiplex PCR, while TCRdb's copy carries only in-frame clones and drops some. The sample has roughly 10,000 clones; roughly 87% are singletons. V was cut by 9 bases and J by 1 base, with 19 bases left in between. The CDR3 runs to 15 residues. Germline CDR1 is SGHRS and CDR2 is YFSETQ. The receptor comes from a human donor with melanoma. The chain is built from TRBV5-1 and TRBJ2-5; D tentatively reads TRBD1 or TRBD2 (5 bases each). Sequences were derived from blood, sampled from a patient treated with checkpoint blockade. CDR3 DNA sequence: TGCGCCACCCGACTGGGCGTGGGGGTCCAAGAGACCCAGTACTTC. Residues: CATRLGVGVQETQYF.